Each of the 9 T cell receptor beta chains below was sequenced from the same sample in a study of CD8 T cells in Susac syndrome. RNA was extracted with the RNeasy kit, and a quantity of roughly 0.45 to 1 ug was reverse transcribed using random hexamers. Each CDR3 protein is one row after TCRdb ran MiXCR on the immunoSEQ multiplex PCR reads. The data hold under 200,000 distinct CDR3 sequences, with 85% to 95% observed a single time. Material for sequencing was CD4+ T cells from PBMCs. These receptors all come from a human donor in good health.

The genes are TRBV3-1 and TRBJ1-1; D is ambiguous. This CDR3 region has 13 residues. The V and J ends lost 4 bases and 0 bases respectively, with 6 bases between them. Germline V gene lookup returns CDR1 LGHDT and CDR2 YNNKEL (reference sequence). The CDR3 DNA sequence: TGTGCCAGCAGCCCTCATTTGAACACTGAAGCTTTCTTT. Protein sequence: CASSPHLNTEAFF.

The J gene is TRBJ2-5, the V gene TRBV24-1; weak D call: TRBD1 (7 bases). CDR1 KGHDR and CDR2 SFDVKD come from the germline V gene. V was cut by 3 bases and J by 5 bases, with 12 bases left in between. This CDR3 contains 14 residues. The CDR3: CATSDRQGGETQYF. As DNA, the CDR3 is TGTGCCACCAGTGATCGACAGGGAGGCGAGACCCAGTACTTC.

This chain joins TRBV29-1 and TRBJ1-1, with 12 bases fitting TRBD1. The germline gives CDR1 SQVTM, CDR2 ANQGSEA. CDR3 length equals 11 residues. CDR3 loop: CSGTGGLEAFF. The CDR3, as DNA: TGCAGTGGGACAGGGGGCCTTGAAGCTTTCTTT. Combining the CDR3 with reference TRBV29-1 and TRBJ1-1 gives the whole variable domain SAVISQKPSRDICQRGTSLTIQCQVDSQVTMMFWYRQQPGQSLTLIATANQGSEATYESGFVIDKFPISRPNLTFSTLTVSNMSPEDSSIYLCSGTGGLEAFFGQGTRLTVV.

The CDR3 nucleotides read TGTGCCAGCAGCCAACTTGCGTCTAGTACAGATACGCAGTATTTT. This translates into CASSQLASSTDTQYF. V usage is TRBV4-2 and J usage is TRBJ2-3; unclear D gene. Germline values: CDR1 LGHNA, CDR2 YNFKEQ. Between the trimmed V and J ends, which lost 2 bases and 3 bases, there was a span of 12 bases. This CDR3 is built from 15 residues.

The CDR3 DNA is TGTGCCAGCAGTTTCCGAGACGTAGGGGATGCTGGCTACACCTTC. The encoded protein is CASSFRDVGDAGYTF. V usage is TRBV12-3 or TRBV12-4 and J usage is TRBJ1-2; tentatively, D is TRBD1 (5 bases). The CDR3 sequence is 15 residues long. Deletions cut 3 bases from V and 7 bases from J, with 18 bases between.

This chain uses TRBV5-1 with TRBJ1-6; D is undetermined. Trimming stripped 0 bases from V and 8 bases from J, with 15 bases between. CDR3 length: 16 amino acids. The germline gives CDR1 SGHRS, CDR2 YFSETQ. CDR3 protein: CASSLEAAGSHSPLHF. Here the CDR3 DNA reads TGCGCCAGCAGCTTGGAGGCAGCCGGGAGTCATTCACCCCTCCACTTT.

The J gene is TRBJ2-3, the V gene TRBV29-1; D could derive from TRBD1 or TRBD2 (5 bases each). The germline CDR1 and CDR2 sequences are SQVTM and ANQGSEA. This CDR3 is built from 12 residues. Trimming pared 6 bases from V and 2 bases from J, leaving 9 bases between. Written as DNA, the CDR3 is TGCAGCGTGGGGGATTTCACAGATACGCAGTATTTT. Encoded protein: CSVGDFTDTQYF.

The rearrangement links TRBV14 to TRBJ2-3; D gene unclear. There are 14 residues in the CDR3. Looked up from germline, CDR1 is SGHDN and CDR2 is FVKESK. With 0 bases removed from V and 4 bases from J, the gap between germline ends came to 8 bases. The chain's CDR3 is CASSQDLYPDTQYF. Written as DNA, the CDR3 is TGTGCCAGCAGCCAAGATCTGTATCCAGATACGCAGTATTTT.

Written as DNA, the CDR3 is TGTGCCAGCAGCCAAGACAAGGGCACTGAAGCTTTCTTT. Amino acid sequence: CASSQDKGTEAFF. The gene calls are TRBV14 and TRBJ1-1; no clear D gene. The V end lost 0 bases, the J end lost 4 bases, and 6 bases lay between the germline ends. This CDR3 comprises 13 residues. Germline V gene data show CDR1 as SGHDN and CDR2 as FVKESK.